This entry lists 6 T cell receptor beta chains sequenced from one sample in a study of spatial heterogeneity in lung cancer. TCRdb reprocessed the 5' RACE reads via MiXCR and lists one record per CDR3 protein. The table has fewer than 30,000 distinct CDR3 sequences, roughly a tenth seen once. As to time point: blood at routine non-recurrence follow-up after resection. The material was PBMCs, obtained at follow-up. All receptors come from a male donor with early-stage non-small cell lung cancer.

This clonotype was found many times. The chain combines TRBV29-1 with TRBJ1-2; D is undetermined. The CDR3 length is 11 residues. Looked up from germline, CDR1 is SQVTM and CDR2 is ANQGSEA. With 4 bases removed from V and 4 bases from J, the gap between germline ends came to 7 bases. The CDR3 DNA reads TGCAGCGTTGCCATTAGCTATGGCTACACCTTC. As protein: CSVAISYGYTF.

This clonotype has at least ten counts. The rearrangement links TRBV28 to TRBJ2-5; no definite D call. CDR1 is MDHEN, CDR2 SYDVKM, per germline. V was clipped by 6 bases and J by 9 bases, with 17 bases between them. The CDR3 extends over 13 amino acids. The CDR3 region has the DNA TGTGCCAGCAGGCCCTTGGGAAGAGGCCCCCAGTACTTC. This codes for CASRPLGRGPQYF.

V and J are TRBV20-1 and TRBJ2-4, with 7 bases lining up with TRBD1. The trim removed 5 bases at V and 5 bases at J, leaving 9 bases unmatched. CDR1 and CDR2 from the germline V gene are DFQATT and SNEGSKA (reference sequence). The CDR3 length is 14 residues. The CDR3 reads CSAATGVAENIQYF. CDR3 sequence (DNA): TGCAGTGCTGCTACAGGGGTCGCGGAAAACATTCAGTACTTC.

CDR3: CATSALWSAGEQFF. The CDR3 bases are TGTGCCACCAGTGCCTTGTGGTCCGCAGGTGAGCAGTTCTTC. V usage is TRBV24-1 and J usage is TRBJ2-1; D is unclear. Germline CDR1 KGHDR, CDR2 SFDVKD. The CDR3 is 14 amino acids. The V and J ends lost 5 bases and 9 bases respectively, with 16 bases between them.

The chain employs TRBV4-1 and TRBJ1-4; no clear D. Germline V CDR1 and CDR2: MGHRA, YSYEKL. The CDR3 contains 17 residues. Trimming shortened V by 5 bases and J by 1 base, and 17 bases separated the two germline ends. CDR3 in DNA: TGCGCCAGCAGCGCTCGTTGGGGAGTCGGAACTAATGAAAAACTGTTTTTT. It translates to CASSARWGVGTNEKLFF.

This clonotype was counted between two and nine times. CDR3 sequence (DNA): TGTGCCAGCAGTGATTTTGGCAGGGTCGGGGGGCCCCAGCATTTT. It codes for CASSDFGRVGGPQHF. The chain employs TRBV2 and TRBJ1-5; maybe TRBD1 (5 bases). Germline lookup yields CDR1 SNHLY and CDR2 FYNNEI. V was trimmed by 3 bases and J by 9 bases, leaving 18 bases between them. This CDR3 has 15 residues. The variable domain in full, with the rest retrieved from reference TRBV2 and TRBJ1-5, is EPEVTQTPSHQVTQMGQEVILRCVPISNHLYFYWYRQILGQKVEFLVSFYNNEISEKSEIFDDQFSVERPDGSNFTLKIRSTKLEDSAMYFCASSDFGRVGGPQHFGDGTRLSIL.